The clone carrying this TCR beta chain has a handful of counts. Its antigen is still unknown. Germline V gene sequence: CDR1 MNHEY, CDR2 SMNVEV (reference sequence). The CDR3 is made up of 15 amino acids. Trimming stripped 8 bases from V and 10 bases from J, with 26 bases between. Prior to sequencing, the ViraFEST assay stimulated PBMC with viral peptide pools, which expanded the antigen-specific CD4+ T cells. Cells that had been cultured for 10 days were the source of isolated CD4+ T cells. Nucleocapsid antibody tests were negative, and the vaccine recipients had no prior SARS-CoV-2 infection. Sequenced by immunoSEQ multiplex PCR; TCRdb stores in-frame clones only, minus some. The sample comprises 50,000 to 60,000 clones, about two thirds of which are singletons, and 15% to 20% rests with the top ten. This sample was taken from a study of vaccination effects on CD4 cells after COVID-19. Turning to the study itself: Participants received two doses of either the BNT162b2 or mRNA-1273 vaccine.

Study findings and constraints: The study had few convalescent patients and no early post-infection timepoints.

The receptor's source is a human donor who received a COVID-19 vaccine. This chain links TRBV27 with TRBJ1-1; D might be TRBD1 (5 bases). The specimen comprised CD4+ T cells from PBMCs cultured with SARS-CoV-2 spike peptides, sampled before COVID-19 vaccination. The CDR3 sequence: CASCQLQVHGQRAFF. The DNA of the CDR3 is TGTGCCAGCTGCCAACTACAGGTTCACGGTCAAAGAGCTTTCTTT.